The 28 T cell receptor beta chains presented below share a single source sample, sequenced in a study of T cell changes during pregnancy in multiple sclerosis. Some clones are missing from TCRdb's copy, which holds only in-frame ones; the method was immunoSEQ multiplex PCR. The sample has 55,000 to 70,000 clones, 93% seen once. The sample here was peripheral blood, taken after pregnancy. These receptors all stem from a female donor with multiple sclerosis, enrolled in a pregnancy study.

This rearrangement joins TRBV28 to TRBJ1-3; 8 positions match TRBD1. Germline V lookup: CDR1 MDHEN, CDR2 SYDVKM. The CDR3 is 14 residues long. The trim removed 2 bases at V and 4 bases at J, leaving 1 base unmatched. CDR3 residues: CASSLGTGGNTIYF. Written as DNA, the CDR3 is TGTGCCAGCAGTTTAGGGACAGGCGGAAACACCATATATTTT.

The chain recombines TRBV11-2 with TRBJ2-4; 7 nucleotides match TRBD2. From germline, CDR1 is SGHAT and CDR2 FQNNGV. Trimming took 4 bases from V and 0 from J; bases not matched to a gene: 12. The CDR3 spans 18 residues. The CDR3 here is CASSSRGGQGLAKNIQYF. The CDR3 region has the DNA TGTGCCAGCAGCTCCCGGGGAGGGCAGGGACTAGCCAAAAACATTCAGTACTTC.

This rearrangement joins TRBV5-5 to TRBJ2-7, with TRBD2 matching 12 bases. This CDR3 has 14 amino acids. The junction had 9 bases not matched to a gene; V was cut back by 3 bases and J by 11 bases. Germline CDR1 is SGHKS and CDR2 is YYEKEE (reference sequence). Here the CDR3 reads CASSWGLAGHKEYF. In DNA, the CDR3 is TGTGCCAGCAGCTGGGGACTAGCGGGCCATAAGGAGTACTTC.

The chain employs TRBV13 and TRBJ2-5; TRBD1 matches 7 bases. Trimming removed 2 bases from V and 3 bases from J; junction bases left unmatched: 6. Germline CDR1 and CDR2: PRHDT and FYEKMQ (reference sequence). This CDR3 comprises 15 residues. Here the CDR3 reads CASSLLSGTEETQYF. CDR3 nucleotides: TGTGCCAGCAGCTTATTGTCCGGGACAGAAGAGACCCAGTACTTC.

V and J are TRBV15 and TRBJ1-4, with 8 bases lining up with TRBD1. V was pared by 5 bases and J by 3 bases, with 5 bases of the junction left unmatched. The germline V gene has CDR1 LNHNV and CDR2 YYDKDF (reference sequence). There are 15 residues in the CDR3. The CDR3 sequence: CATSRQGRANEKLFF. CDR3 bases: TGTGCCACCAGCCGACAGGGGAGGGCTAATGAAAAACTGTTTTTT.

The J gene is TRBJ1-1, the V gene TRBV19; D perhaps matches TRBD1 (5 bases). Germline assignment: CDR1 LNHDA and CDR2 SQIVND (reference sequence). CDR3 length: 13 amino acids. V was shortened by 4 bases and J by 3 bases, with 9 bases between the two germline ends. The CDR3 DNA reads as TGTGCCAGTAGTACGCCAGGGTACACTGAAGCTTTCTTT. Translating gives CASSTPGYTEAFF.

Only one count was recorded for this clone. The V gene is TRBV6-1, the J gene TRBJ2-2; D is unclear. This CDR3 has 12 amino acids. Germline V gives CDR1 MNHNS, CDR2 SASEGT. The V gene lost 6 bases and the J gene lost 8 bases, with 10 bases spanning the gap. In DNA, the CDR3 is TGTGCCAGCAGCGAACTCGGGGGGGAGCTGTTTTTT. Its protein is CASSELGGELFF.

The chain couples TRBV13 to TRBJ2-1, with TRBD2 matching 7 bases. The trim removed 3 bases at V and 7 bases at J, leaving 6 bases unmatched. Germline-derived CDR1 and CDR2 are PRHDT and FYEKMQ (reference sequence). There are 14 residues in the CDR3. Here the CDR3 reads CASSFRLARNEQFF. The CDR3 DNA reads as TGTGCCAGCAGCTTCCGACTAGCAAGAAATGAGCAGTTCTTC.

The chain employs TRBV27 and TRBJ2-5; TRBD2 matches at 9 bases. CDR3 length: 17 residues. Per germline, CDR1 MNHEY and CDR2 SMNVEV (reference sequence). V lost 6 bases to trimming and J lost 0 bases; unmatched junction nucleotides: 11. The CDR3 is CASSPLPGLANQETQYF. The CDR3 DNA follows: TGTGCCAGCAGCCCCCTCCCGGGACTAGCCAACCAAGAGACCCAGTACTTC.

The chain joins TRBV4-3 to TRBJ2-3; D uncertain. The CDR3 has 15 amino acids. Trimming shortened V by 5 bases and J by 0 bases, and 12 bases separated the two germline ends. The germline V gene encodes CDR1 LGHNA and CDR2 YSLEER. CDR3 nucleotide sequence: TGCGCCAGCAGCTACTATTCTACTAGCACAGATACGCAGTATTTT. Protein product: CASSYYSTSTDTQYF.

The chain joins TRBV29-1 to TRBJ2-7; D is uncertain. The CDR3 spans 13 residues. In germline, CDR1 is SQVTM, CDR2 ANQGSEA. The V gene lost 1 base and the J gene lost 2 bases, with 9 bases spanning the gap. For the CDR3, the DNA is TGCAGCGTTGAAGGCGGAGAGACCTACGAGCAGTACTTC. Amino acid sequence: CSVEGGETYEQYF.

The chain is built from TRBV19 and TRBJ2-1; the D gene is possibly TRBD2 (6 bases). Trimming took off 6 bases at V and 2 bases at J, with 8 bases between the two ends. Per the germline V gene, CDR1 is LNHDA and CDR2 is SQIVND (reference sequence). This CDR3 contains 13 residues. The DNA for the CDR3 is TGTGCCAGTAGACCGGGGGCCTACAATGAGCAGTTCTTC. This encodes CASRPGAYNEQFF.

V is TRBV9 and J is TRBJ2-3, with 8 nucleotides matching TRBD2. The germline CDR1 and CDR2 sequences are SGDLS and YYNGEE. The ends lost 0 bases at V and 0 bases at J; junction bases unmatched: 9. CDR3 length: 18 residues. The CDR3 DNA sequence: TGTGCCAGCAGCGTAGCCCAAGGTACTAGCGGAAGCACAGATACGCAGTATTTT. Amino acid sequence: CASSVAQGTSGSTDTQYF.

The chain employs TRBV25-1 and TRBJ2-3; tentatively, D is TRBD1 (6 bases). The CDR3 runs to 17 residues. The ends were cut back, 2 bases at V and 0 bases at J, with 15 bases in the middle. The germline CDR1 and CDR2 sequences are MGHDK and SYGVNS. In DNA, the CDR3 is TGTGCCAGCAGTGAACAGGGGCAGGTCACTAGCACAGATACGCAGTATTTT. Translating gives CASSEQGQVTSTDTQYF.

The V and J genes are TRBV5-6 and TRBJ1-2, with 10 nucleotides matching TRBD1. Germline loops: CDR1 SGHDT, CDR2 YYEEEE. The CDR3 has 16 residues. V shed 4 bases and J 2 bases; nucleotides not matched to a gene: 8. CDR3 coding DNA: TGTGCCAGCAGCCAATCCCCGGGACAGGGGAACTATGGCTACACCTTC. This gives the protein CASSQSPGQGNYGYTF.

The CDR3 nucleotides are TGCAGCGTACTAGCGGGAATCGAGACCCAGTACTTC. It translates to CSVLAGIETQYF. The chain employs TRBV29-1 and TRBJ2-5, with 10 bases identical to TRBD2. Germline-derived CDR1 and CDR2 are SQVTM and ANQGSEA. V lost 6 bases, J lost 5 bases, and 3 bases stayed unmatched. The CDR3 extends over 12 amino acids.

The chain couples TRBV7-2 to TRBJ2-2, with 10 bases aligning to TRBD2. This CDR3 contains 17 residues. Germline V lookup: CDR1 SGHTA, CDR2 FQGNSA. The ends lost 0 bases at V and 5 bases at J; junction bases unmatched: 6. In DNA form, the CDR3 reads TGTGCCAGCAGCTTAGCCGCTAGCGGGAGAGTTACCGGGGAGCTGTTTTTT. This sequence encodes CASSLAASGRVTGELFF.

This clone was seen just once. This chain connects TRBV7-9 to TRBJ2-7; TRBD2 agrees at 8 bases. Per the germline V gene, CDR1 is SEHNR and CDR2 is FQNEAQ (reference sequence). CDR3 length: 15 amino acids. V shed 2 bases and J 4 bases; nucleotides not matched to a gene: 7. In nucleotides, the CDR3 is TGTGCCAGCAGCTTATATTCTAGCGGGTCTTACGAGCAGTACTTC. This sequence encodes CASSLYSSGSYEQYF.

The chain joins TRBV19 to TRBJ2-3, with a possible D match to TRBD2 (5 bases). CDR1 and CDR2 from the germline V gene are LNHDA and SQIVND (reference sequence). Trimming took 4 bases from V and 2 from J, leaving 10 bases between them. This CDR3 spans 14 amino acids. The CDR3 nucleotides are TGTGCCAGTAGTACTAGCACCTACACAGATACGCAGTATTTT. Translating it yields CASSTSTYTDTQYF. Filled out from reference TRBV19 and TRBJ2-3, the complete variable domain reads DGGITQSPKYLFRKEGQNVTLSCEQNLNHDAMYWYRQDPGQGLRLIYYSQIVNDFQKGDIAEGYSVSREKKESFPLTVTSAQKNPTAFYLCASSTSTYTDTQYFGPGTRLTVL.

CDR3 sequence: CASSQEWRLSYNEQFF. The CDR3 DNA reads TGCGCCAGCAGCCAAGAGTGGAGGCTCTCCTACAATGAGCAGTTCTTC. The chain links TRBV4-3 to TRBJ2-1; tentative D call: TRBD2 (5 bases). Germline assignment: CDR1 LGHNA and CDR2 YSLEER. CDR3 length: 16 residues. V lost 0 bases and J 0 bases, leaving 9 bases between the germline ends.

The CDR3 DNA is TGTGCCAGCAGTGAAGGAGGTATGAACACTGAAGCTTTCTTT. The encoded protein is CASSEGGMNTEAFF. This chain links TRBV6-1 with TRBJ1-1; no reliable D call. Germline V gene data show CDR1 as MNHNS and CDR2 as SASEGT. V lost 1 base and J 0 bases, leaving 6 bases between the germline ends. CDR3 length: 14 amino acids.

The rearrangement uses TRBV29-1 and TRBJ2-4; 7 bases line up with TRBD2. The germline V gene encodes CDR1 SQVTM and CDR2 ANQGSEA. The CDR3 sequence is 14 residues long. V dropped 5 bases and J dropped 2; count of bases not matched to a gene: 6. As DNA, the CDR3 is TGCAGCGTTACCCCTAGCGGAACCAAAAACATTCAGTACTTC. As protein: CSVTPSGTKNIQYF.

This chain links TRBV5-4 with TRBJ2-7; D might be TRBD1 (6 bases). The V gene lost 3 bases and the J gene lost 3 bases, with 16 bases spanning the gap. This CDR3 region has 15 residues. The germline CDR1 and CDR2 sequences are SGHNT and YYREEE (reference sequence). Here the CDR3 reads CASSWGRGGGYEQYF. CDR3 bases: TGTGCCAGCAGCTGGGGGCGTGGGGGTGGCTACGAGCAGTACTTC. The variable domain in full, completed from reference TRBV5-4 and TRBJ2-7, reads ETGVTQSPTHLIKTRGQQVTLRCSSQSGHNTVSWYQQALGQGPQFIFQYYREEENGRGNFPPRFSGLQFPNYSSELNVNALELDDSALYLCASSWGRGGGYEQYFGPGTRLTVT.

The chain links TRBV7-9 to TRBJ2-7; D remains ambiguous. With 5 bases removed from V and 3 bases from J, the gap between germline ends came to 5 bases. This CDR3 region has 11 residues. Germline V gives CDR1 SEHNR, CDR2 FQNEAQ (reference sequence). CDR3 coding DNA: TGTGCCAGCAGCCTTCTCTACGAGCAGTACTTC. Translating it yields CASSLLYEQYF.

The rearrangement joins TRBV6-5 to TRBJ2-4, with D possibly being TRBD2 (5 bases). Trimming took off 6 bases at V and 9 bases at J, with 9 bases between the two ends. This CDR3 comprises 11 residues. CDR1 is MNHEY, CDR2 SVGAGI, per germline. The CDR3 spells CASRREGIQYF. The CDR3 DNA is TGTGCCAGCAGGAGGGAAGGCATTCAGTACTTC.

The V and J genes are TRBV5-1 and TRBJ1-2; maybe TRBD1 (5 bases). Germline assignment: CDR1 SGHRS and CDR2 YFSETQ. The V gene lost 2 bases and the J gene lost 7 bases, with 9 bases spanning the gap. The CDR3 spans 12 residues. The CDR3 region is CASSFDDSGYTF. The CDR3 bases are TGCGCCAGCAGCTTCGACGACAGTGGCTACACCTTC.

The chain has TRBV11-3 and TRBJ1-6; D unclear. The CDR3 consists of 17 residues. V lost 5 bases to trimming and J lost 0 bases, with 14 bases between them. Germline CDR1 SGHNT, CDR2 YENEEA. The CDR3 nucleotides read TGTGCCAGCAGCCTTCAAACTACCAGCTCCTATAATTCACCCCTCCACTTT. Its translation is CASSLQTTSSYNSPLHF.

The chain is built from TRBV6-1 and TRBJ1-2; the D gene is possibly TRBD1 (6 bases). V was cut by 3 bases and J by 4 bases, with 12 bases left in between. The CDR3 is 14 amino acids. Germline CDR1 is MNHNS and CDR2 is SASEGT. CDR3 region: CASSESGEGYGYTF. CDR3 DNA: TGTGCCAGCAGTGAGTCAGGGGAAGGCTATGGCTACACCTTC.